This passage covers 27 T cell receptor beta chains from one sample sequenced in a study of shared clonotypes between healthy human individuals. Naive CD8 isolation took CD45RO-negative cells positively selected for CCR7 and excluded terminally differentiated effector memory CD45RA+ cells. Assay used: immunoSEQ multiplex PCR; TCRdb lists only in-frame clones, some missing. The top ten hold 1.1% of the sample, which has 2 million to 2.5 million clones, just under 95% seen once. Source material: naive CD8+ T cells sorted from blood. The source of these receptors is a man between 18 and 29 years old in good health.

Worth noting for this clone: Other DNA sequences in the same sample also yield this CDR3. Here the CDR3 reads CASSFPGTYEQYF. CDR3 bases: TGTGCCAGCAGCTTCCCGGGGACCTACGAGCAGTACTTC. This chain connects TRBV5-6 to TRBJ2-7; TRBD2 might be the D (5 bases). The germline V and J ends were trimmed by 2 bases and 2 bases, with 8 bases remaining between them. The CDR3 loop spans 13 amino acids. Germline V lookup: CDR1 SGHDT, CDR2 YYEEEE.

This rearrangement joins TRBV6-1 to TRBJ1-3; D is uncertain. The germline gives CDR1 MNHNS, CDR2 SASEGT. CDR3 length equals 12 residues. Trimming cost V 6 bases and J 6 bases, with 9 bases left between them. CDR3 amino acids: CASRLTQNTIYF. The CDR3 DNA reads TGTGCCAGCAGACTCACCCAAAACACCATATATTTT.

The chain couples TRBV6-5 to TRBJ1-5, with D unclear. The CDR3 runs 14 residues. The germline V gene has CDR1 MNHEY and CDR2 SVGAGI. V was trimmed by 3 bases and J by 2 bases, leaving 8 bases between them. CDR3 bases: TGTGCCAGCAGTTATTACCTTGGCAATCAGCCCCAGCATTTT. It codes for CASSYYLGNQPQHF.

The chain couples TRBV11-2 to TRBJ2-2; D call uncertain. Germline V lookup: CDR1 SGHAT, CDR2 FQNNGV. Trimming took 5 bases from V and 9 from J, leaving 7 bases between them. The CDR3 is made up of 11 amino acids. The CDR3 loop is CASSLEWELFF. The CDR3 DNA sequence: TGTGCCAGCAGCCTGGAGTGGGAGCTGTTTTTT.

This chain links TRBV11-2 with TRBJ2-1; tentative D call: TRBD2 (6 bases). With 5 bases removed from V and 0 bases from J, the gap between germline ends came to 11 bases. Germline assignment: CDR1 SGHAT and CDR2 FQNNGV. This CDR3 is 15 amino acids long. CDR3 nucleotides: TGTGCCAGCAGCCCGGGACTGAGCTCCTACAATGAGCAGTTCTTC. Amino acids: CASSPGLSSYNEQFF.

The chain links TRBV5-6 to TRBJ2-3; no firm D call. The CDR3 loop spans 15 amino acids. Between the trimmed V and J ends, which lost 2 bases and 0 bases, there was a span of 10 bases. Germline loops: CDR1 SGHDT, CDR2 YYEEEE. The CDR3 reads CASSFLSGSTDTQYF. CDR3 bases: TGTGCCAGCAGCTTTCTTTCGGGTAGCACAGATACGCAGTATTTT. The complete variable domain, with remaining parts taken from reference TRBV5-6 and TRBJ2-3, reads DAGVTQSPTHLIKTRGQQVTLRCSPKSGHDTVSWYQQALGQGPQFIFQYYEEEERQRGNFPDRFSGHQFPNYSSELNVNALLLGDSALYLCASSFLSGSTDTQYFGPGTRLTVL.

This clone appeared once. The chain links TRBV28 to TRBJ2-3, with 9 bases fitting TRBD2. V lost 3 bases, J lost 6 bases, and 7 bases stayed unmatched. Germline V gene data show CDR1 as MDHEN and CDR2 as SYDVKM. The CDR3 is 15 amino acids. CDR3 nucleotide sequence: TGTGCCAGCAGTTTCCTAGCGGGGCGACCGGATACGCAGTATTTT. Translated, it gives CASSFLAGRPDTQYF.

About this clone itself: Other DNA sequences in this sample translate to the same CDR3. The chain uses TRBV7-8 and TRBJ2-1; D gene unclear. CDR3 length equals 14 residues. Trimming shortened V by 6 bases and J by 0 bases, and 9 bases separated the two germline ends. Germline CDR1 is SGHVS and CDR2 is FQNEAQ. The CDR3 DNA is TGTGCCAGCAGTCTTGGCGGCTCCTACAATGAGCAGTTCTTC. Its protein product is CASSLGGSYNEQFF. The whole variable domain, remainder taken from reference TRBV7-8 and TRBJ2-1, is GAGVSQSPRYKVAKRGQDVALRCDPISGHVSLFWYQQALGQGPEFLTYFQNEAQLDKSGLPSDRFFAERPEGSVSTLKIQRTQQEDSAVYLCASSLGGSYNEQFFGPGTRLTVL.

This CDR3 reads CASSHRDLNSPLHF. The CDR3 region has the DNA TGTGCCAGCAGTCACCGGGATCTTAATTCACCCCTCCACTTT. The chain recombines TRBV6-5 with TRBJ1-6; D call uncertain. Germline loops: CDR1 MNHEY, CDR2 SVGAGI. This CDR3 spans 14 amino acids. Trimming took 5 bases from V and 6 from J, leaving 11 bases between them.

This chain uses TRBV6-5 with TRBJ2-3; D is uncertain. Trimming left V 7 bases short and J 6 bases short, with 11 bases between. CDR3 size: 12 residues. The germline gives CDR1 MNHEY, CDR2 SVGAGI. The CDR3 loop is CASTSRKDTQYF. As DNA, the CDR3 is TGTGCCAGCACCTCCCGCAAGGATACGCAGTATTTT.

This chain links TRBV7-8 with TRBJ2-7; possible D gene TRBD1, 6 bases. The CDR3 extends over 13 amino acids. Trimming removed 5 bases from V and 0 bases from J, with 8 bases in between. Germline V gives CDR1 SGHVS, CDR2 FQNEAQ. The CDR3 loop reads CASSHRASYEQYF. The CDR3 DNA is TGTGCCAGCAGCCACAGGGCCTCCTACGAGCAGTACTTC.

In this sample, this clone turned up once. Since a much larger clone is just one base distant, this may be a read error. The chain recombines TRBV30 with TRBJ1-4, with 9 positions matching TRBD1. Looked up from germline, CDR1 is GTSNPN and CDR2 is SVGIG (reference sequence). The CDR3 contains 13 residues. V shed 7 bases, J shed 5 bases, and the junction held 5 bases outside the gene matches. The CDR3 loop is CASPGQGNEKLFF. The CDR3 bases are TGTGCCTCTCCAGGACAGGGGAATGAAAAACTGTTTTTT.

The J gene is TRBJ2-7, the V gene TRBV5-4; TRBD1 agrees at 9 bases. Germline V gives CDR1 SGHNT, CDR2 YYREEE (reference sequence). The CDR3 sequence is 14 residues long. Trimming removed 4 bases from V and 2 bases from J; junction bases left unmatched: 4. The CDR3 protein is CASSGGDRAYEQYF. The DNA for the CDR3 is TGTGCCAGCAGCGGGGGGGACAGGGCCTACGAGCAGTACTTC.

This chain connects TRBV19 to TRBJ2-7, with 7 bases that match TRBD1. Germline-derived CDR1 and CDR2 are LNHDA and SQIVND (reference sequence). The junction had 11 bases not matched to a gene; V was cut back by 6 bases and J by 3 bases. This CDR3 comprises 15 residues. CDR3 amino acids: CASSPRDSTHYEQYF. In nucleotides, the CDR3 is TGTGCCAGTAGCCCAAGGGACAGTACGCACTACGAGCAGTACTTC.

This chain links TRBV29-1 with TRBJ2-3, with 7 positions matching TRBD1. The CDR3 is 15 amino acids. V was clipped by 6 bases and J by 2 bases; unmatched bases: 11. CDR1 SQVTM and CDR2 ANQGSEA come from the germline V gene. The CDR3 sequence is CSVALSDRLTDTQYF. Here the CDR3 DNA reads TGCAGCGTCGCGCTCTCGGACAGGCTCACAGATACGCAGTATTTT.

The rearrangement links TRBV6-1 to TRBJ2-1; 10 bases map to TRBD1. The ends lost 11 bases at V and 5 bases at J; junction bases unmatched: 12. The CDR3 runs to 15 residues. The germline CDR1 and CDR2 sequences are MNHNS and SASEGT. The CDR3 DNA is TGTGCCTCTAGGGGGGGACAGGGGATTAACAATGAGCAGTTCTTC. Amino acids: CASRGGQGINNEQFF.

V gene TRBV6-1 combines with J gene TRBJ1-3; D gene uncertain. Per the germline V gene, CDR1 is MNHNS and CDR2 is SASEGT. V was trimmed by 3 bases and J by 2 bases, leaving 8 bases between them. The CDR3 runs 14 residues. The CDR3 sequence is CASSDGRPGNTIYF. The CDR3 DNA follows: TGTGCCAGCAGTGACGGCAGGCCTGGAAACACCATATATTTT.

The chain uses TRBV5-1 and TRBJ2-5; D may be TRBD2 (6 bases). Germline V gene data show CDR1 as SGHRS and CDR2 as YFSETQ. The CDR3 has 17 residues. V lost 0 bases and J 7 bases, leaving 22 bases between the germline ends. In DNA form, the CDR3 reads TGCGCCAGCAGCTTGGGGACAATGGGAGGCGTATTAGGGACCCAGTACTTC. It is translated as CASSLGTMGGVLGTQYF.

This chain uses TRBV6-1 with TRBJ2-7; D is ambiguous. Germline CDR1 and CDR2: MNHNS and SASEGT. The CDR3 covers 11 residues. Between the trimmed V and J ends, which lost 8 bases and 5 bases, there was a span of 10 bases. CDR3 region: CASGDRNEQYF. CDR3 DNA: TGTGCCAGCGGAGATCGGAACGAGCAGTACTTC.

The chain is built from TRBV27 and TRBJ1-6, with D possibly matching TRBD1 (6 bases). The germline V gene has CDR1 MNHEY and CDR2 SMNVEV (reference sequence). This CDR3 is built from 14 residues. Trimming took 6 bases from V and 4 from J, leaving 10 bases between them. The DNA of the CDR3 is TGTGCCAGCAGAACTGGACAGTATAATTCACCCCTCCACTTT. Its protein product is CASRTGQYNSPLHF.

Only one count was recorded for this clone. This chain links TRBV29-1 with TRBJ1-4; D uncertain. Trimming cost V 3 bases and J 0 bases, with 5 bases left between them. Germline CDR1 is SQVTM and CDR2 is ANQGSEA. There are 13 residues in the CDR3. The CDR3 DNA sequence: TGCAGCGTTGAGGTGGCAACTAATGAAAAACTGTTTTTT. Protein product: CSVEVATNEKLFF.

On this clone: Additional DNA sequences in this sample encode the identical CDR3. The chain uses TRBV27 and TRBJ2-7, with D unclear. V gave up 0 bases and J gave up 2 bases, with 5 bases separating them. CDR1 is MNHEY and CDR2 is SMNVEV in the germline V gene (reference sequence). This CDR3 is built from 13 residues. The CDR3 protein is CASSLSATYEQYF. The CDR3 coding sequence is TGTGCCAGCAGTTTATCGGCCACCTACGAGCAGTACTTC.

The chain couples TRBV19 to TRBJ2-7, with D possibly matching TRBD1 (5 bases). V lost 1 base and J 6 bases, leaving 10 bases between the germline ends. This CDR3 is built from 13 residues. The germline V gene has CDR1 LNHDA and CDR2 SQIVND (reference sequence). The DNA for the CDR3 is TGTGCCAGTAGTATAGGGGCAGGGCGCGAGCAGTACTTC. Translation gives CASSIGAGREQYF. Full variable domain (remainder filled in from reference TRBV19 and TRBJ2-7): DGGITQSPKYLFRKEGQNVTLSCEQNLNHDAMYWYRQDPGQGLRLIYYSQIVNDFQKGDIAEGYSVSREKKESFPLTVTSAQKNPTAFYLCASSIGAGREQYFGPGTRLTVT.

V is TRBV5-6 and J is TRBJ2-1; D perhaps matches TRBD2 (5 bases). The V and J ends lost 6 bases and 3 bases respectively, with 10 bases between them. The CDR3 runs 13 residues. Germline CDR1 SGHDT, CDR2 YYEEEE. Here the CDR3 reads CASNAGNYNEQFF. The CDR3 DNA reads as TGTGCCAGCAATGCCGGGAACTACAATGAGCAGTTCTTC.

V usage is TRBV27 and J usage is TRBJ2-3; D gene ambiguous. This CDR3 has 18 amino acids. V lost 3 bases, J lost 4 bases, and 23 bases lay in between. Germline CDR1 reads MNHEY; CDR2 reads SMNVEV (reference sequence). The CDR3 sequence: CASSFAPRHLIQADTQYF. DNA of the CDR3: TGTGCCAGCAGTTTCGCCCCCCGGCATCTAATTCAGGCAGATACGCAGTATTTT.

The chain links TRBV28 to TRBJ1-2, with 8 bases fitting TRBD1. V was pared by 4 bases and J by 0 bases, with 13 bases of the junction left unmatched. Germline CDR1 MDHEN, CDR2 SYDVKM. The CDR3 is 18 residues long. The CDR3 loop reads CASSSSWTGKGPNYGYTF. The CDR3, as DNA: TGTGCCAGCAGTTCTTCCTGGACAGGGAAAGGGCCTAACTATGGCTACACCTTC.

V gene TRBV10-3 combines with J gene TRBJ2-2; 7 bases fit TRBD1. V gave up 5 bases and J gave up 0 bases; unmatched junction bases: 3. Germline V gene sequence: CDR1 ENHRY, CDR2 SYGVKD. The CDR3 sequence is 15 residues long. CDR3 region: CAISRDSSNTGELFF. In DNA, the CDR3 is TGTGCCATCAGTCGGGACAGCTCGAACACCGGGGAGCTGTTTTTT.